One sample yielded the 10 T cell receptor beta chains listed below, sequenced in a study of blood T cells in healthy people across ages. It was with a sample-barcoded 5' primer and a J-beta primer mix that a second PCR of about 7 to 12 cycles was run. TCRdb re-called the 5' RACE reads with MiXCR, one entry per CDR3 protein. The sample records almost 1 million distinct CDR3 sequences, approximately 50% being singletons. What was sequenced was blood. The receptors shown here come from a woman between 55 and 75 years old in good health.

This clonotype has just a few counts. This sequence joins TRBV20-1 and TRBJ2-1, with D possibly TRBD1 on 5 matching bases. Trimming removed 1 base from V and 9 bases from J, with 13 bases in between. Germline V gene lookup returns CDR1 DFQATT and CDR2 SNEGSKA (reference sequence). The CDR3 loop spans 13 amino acids. This chain's CDR3 is CSARGTNHGEQFF. The CDR3 region has the DNA TGCAGTGCTAGAGGGACAAACCACGGTGAGCAGTTCTTC.

This CDR3 reads CSAISGRRGNEQFF. CDR3 sequence (DNA): TGCAGTGCAATTAGCGGGAGGCGGGGAAATGAGCAGTTCTTC. J is TRBJ2-1 and V is TRBV20-1; 10 nucleotides match TRBD2. Germline trimming cut 6 bases from V and 7 bases from J; bases unmatched to any gene: 9. The CDR3 is made up of 14 amino acids. Per the germline V gene, CDR1 is DFQATT and CDR2 is SNEGSKA (reference sequence).

The rearrangement links TRBV7-9 to TRBJ2-1, with TRBD1 identical over 9 bases. CDR1 and CDR2 from the germline V gene are SEHNR and FQNEAQ (reference sequence). This CDR3 has 14 amino acids. V lost 5 bases, J lost 6 bases, and 5 bases stayed unmatched. The DNA of the CDR3 is TGTGCCAGCAGCCCACCGGACAGGGGCAATGAGCAGTTCTTC. It encodes CASSPPDRGNEQFF.

The gene calls are TRBV11-2 and TRBJ2-7; a possible D gene is TRBD1 (5 bases). The germline CDR1 and CDR2 sequences are SGHAT and FQNNGV. The CDR3 length is 16 residues. The V and J ends lost 5 bases and 5 bases respectively, with 22 bases between them. The CDR3 nucleotides are TGTGCCAGCAGCCGATACGGCAGGGAAGGATTCGACGAGCAGTACTTC. It encodes CASSRYGREGFDEQYF.

The chain is built from TRBV6-5 and TRBJ2-3; TRBD1 might be the D (5 bases). The V and J ends lost 5 bases and 4 bases respectively, with 10 bases between them. CDR3 length: 13 amino acids. The germline V gene has CDR1 MNHEY and CDR2 SVGAGI. This CDR3 is CASSGALADTQYF. The CDR3 DNA reads as TGTGCCAGCAGTGGGGCCTTGGCAGATACGCAGTATTTT.

This chain joins TRBV12-3 or TRBV12-4 and TRBJ2-3, with D perhaps matching TRBD2 (6 bases). Trimming stripped 6 bases from V and 0 bases from J, with 13 bases between. The CDR3 consists of 15 residues. CDR3 residues: CASSPIAASTDTQYF. DNA of the CDR3: TGTGCCAGCAGCCCAATAGCGGCGAGCACAGATACGCAGTATTTT.

This clonotype was picked up many times. This chain uses TRBV3-1 with TRBJ2-5; D may be TRBD2 (6 bases). This CDR3 region has 18 residues. The V end lost 1 base, the J end lost 2 bases, and 20 bases lay between the germline ends. Germline V CDR1 and CDR2: LGHDT, YNNKEL (reference sequence). CDR3 nucleotides: TGTGCCAGCAGCCAAGGGCTGGGACTGGAGCCCGGACAAGAGACCCAGTACTTC. Translating it yields CASSQGLGLEPGQETQYF.

The J gene is TRBJ2-1, the V gene TRBV29-1; the D gene is possibly TRBD2 (6 bases). Trimming took off 6 bases at V and 7 bases at J, with 19 bases between the two ends. The CDR3 has 14 residues. The germline CDR1 and CDR2 sequences are SQVTM and ANQGSEA. The CDR3 here is CSVGPAGGGNEQFF. In DNA form, the CDR3 reads TGCAGCGTGGGACCCGCGGGCGGAGGGAATGAGCAGTTCTTC.

Note on this clonotype: A read error may account for a junction end that differs from germline. The J gene is TRBJ2-5, the V gene TRBV9, with unresolved D. Germline loops: CDR1 SGDLS, CDR2 YYNGEE. The CDR3 spans 13 residues. Written as DNA, the CDR3 is TGTGCCAGCAGCGTAGACTCCCAGAGGACCCAGTCCTTC. Encoded protein: CASSVDSQRTQSF.

The J gene is TRBJ2-1, the V gene TRBV20-1; 7 bases are a match to TRBD2. This CDR3 has 15 amino acids. Germline V lookup: CDR1 DFQATT, CDR2 SNEGSKA (reference sequence). The junction had 13 bases not matched to a gene; V was cut back by 3 bases and J by 8 bases. CDR3 residues: CSASSGGRAGYEQFF. The CDR3 bases are TGCAGTGCTAGTTCTGGGGGGAGGGCCGGTTATGAGCAGTTCTTC.